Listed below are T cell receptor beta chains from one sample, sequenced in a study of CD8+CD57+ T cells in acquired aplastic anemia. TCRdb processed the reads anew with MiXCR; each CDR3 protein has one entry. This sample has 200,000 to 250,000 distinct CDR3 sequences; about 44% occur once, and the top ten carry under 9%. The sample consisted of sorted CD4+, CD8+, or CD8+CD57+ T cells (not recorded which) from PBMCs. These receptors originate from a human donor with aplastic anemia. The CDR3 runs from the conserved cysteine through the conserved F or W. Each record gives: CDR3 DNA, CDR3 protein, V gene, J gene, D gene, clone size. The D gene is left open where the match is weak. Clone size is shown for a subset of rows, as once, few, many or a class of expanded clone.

TGCAGTGCTAGTAAAGGAAAAGAGACCCAGTACTTC,CSASKGKETQYF,TRBV20-1,TRBJ2-5,-,-
TGTGCCAGCAGCTTAGTTACAGGGACCCCCAACTACGAGCAGTACTTC,CASSLVTGTPNYEQYF,TRBV7-9,TRBJ2-7,-,many
TGTGCCAGCAGCGCCAACCTCAGGGAAGCTTTCTTT,CASSANLREAFF,TRBV7-9,TRBJ1-1,-,many
TGTGCCAGCAGTCTTGGACAATCCGCCGAGCAGTACTTC,CASSLGQSAEQYF,TRBV28,TRBJ2-7,-,few
TGTGCCAGTAGACCCGGACAGCTAAATCAGCCCCAGCATTTT,CASRPGQLNQPQHF,TRBV19,TRBJ1-5,-,many
TGTGCCAGCAGCCGGTTCGAGCCTCCCATGGAGACCCAGTACTTC,CASSRFEPPMETQYF,TRBV6-2/TRBV6-3,TRBJ2-5,-,-
TGTGCCAGCAGCGTAGGGTCAAACAGCAATCAGCCCCAGCATTTT,CASSVGSNSNQPQHF,TRBV9,TRBJ1-5,-,-
TGTGCCAGCAGTTCTGGGCGGGGATCCCACACAGATACGCAGTATTTT,CASSSGRGSHTDTQYF,TRBV25-1,TRBJ2-3,-,-
TGTGCCACCCTGGGCCCCCAACAGGGCAGGCCCCTCCACTTT,CATLGPQQGRPLHF,TRBV24-1,TRBJ1-6,-,few
TGTGCCAGCAGTGGAGGGAGTAGCGTAGAGACCCAGTACTTC,CASSGGSSVETQYF,TRBV28,TRBJ2-5,-,many
TGTGCCTGGAGAGCCGGGACAGGGCATGGCTACACCTTC,CAWRAGTGHGYTF,TRBV30,TRBJ1-2,TRBD1,-
TGTGCCAGCAGCACAGGGGGGGCGGCTGAAGCTTTCTTT,CASSTGGAAEAFF,TRBV7-9,TRBJ1-1,TRBD1,-
TGCGCCAGAGGACCGCTAATTCCCTACGAGCAGTACTTC,CARGPLIPYEQYF,TRBV4-3,TRBJ2-7,-,many
TGTGCCAGCAGCCCGATAAACCCCTACAATGAGCAGTTCTTC,CASSPINPYNEQFF,TRBV3-1,TRBJ2-1,-,few
TGTGCCAGCAGCTCTTCCCACGGCGGGACCACTGAAGCTTTCTTT,CASSSSHGGTTEAFF,TRBV7-3,TRBJ1-1,-,-
TGCGCCAGCAGCTTATCCCAACCAGCGGGAGGTGTGGACAATGAGCAGTTCTTC,CASSLSQPAGGVDNEQFF,TRBV5-1,TRBJ2-1,TRBD2,many
TGTGCCAGCAGCTTGGGGGATCACCTCTACGAGCAGTACTTC,CASSLGDHLYEQYF,TRBV7-6,TRBJ2-7,-,many
TGCGCCAGCAGCCAAGACAGGGGTGGTGGCTACACCTTC,CASSQDRGGGYTF,TRBV4-3,TRBJ1-2,-,many
TGTGCCAGCAGTAAAGGACAGGGAAGGTATGGCTACACCTTC,CASSKGQGRYGYTF,TRBV12-3/TRBV12-4,TRBJ1-2,TRBD1,many
TGTGCCACCGGTGATGGACACACAGATACGCAGTATTTT,CATGDGHTDTQYF,TRBV24-1,TRBJ2-3,-,-
TGTGCCACCAGTGATTTCGGGGGGGTCGGATCCTACAATGAGCAGTTCTTC,CATSDFGGVGSYNEQFF,TRBV24-1,TRBJ2-1,TRBD2,-
TGTGCCACCTGGACAGCTGAAGCTTTCTTT,CATWTAEAFF,TRBV7-9,TRBJ1-1,-,-
TGTGCCACCAGCAGCCAAGAGGACAGAGCTAACTATGGCTACACCTTC,CATSSQEDRANYGYTF,TRBV15,TRBJ1-2,-,once
TGTGCCAGCGTGCTTGTTGGTGGCTACACCTTC,CASVLVGGYTF,TRBV2,TRBJ1-2,-,-
TGCAGTGCTAGGGGGACAGGCGGTAATTCACCCCTCCACTTT,CSARGTGGNSPLHF,TRBV20-1,TRBJ1-6,TRBD1,-